This TCR beta chain was identified in a study of T cells in Graves' hyperthyroidism and ophthalmopathy. Findings of the study overall: Most thyroid clonotypes that were expanded above 0.001 also turned up in blood. For ophthalmopathy, model prediction preceded onset by a median around 7 months.

The CDR3 regions of TCR beta were amplified from RNA transcripts. The HTBI primer set served for first-round RT-PCR of the TCR CDR3. One entry per CDR3 protein results from TCRdb running MiXCR on the multiplex PCR reads. The table lists 500,000 to 750,000 distinct CDR3 sequences, around 42% of them singletons. Regarding this clonotype: Its antigen is not known.

Trimming left V 3 bases short and J 10 bases short, with 15 bases between. The CDR3 loop spans 13 amino acids. Germline CDR1 reads SGHVS; CDR2 reads FQNEAQ. The hyperthyroidism patients had all been newly diagnosed, and their disease duration was under 2 months. Their ages ranged from 18 to 65 years. A patient was excluded if there was uncontrolled infection, other autoimmune disease, pregnancy or lactation. Sequencing input: peripheral blood or thyroid tissue (not recorded which). This chain links TRBV7-8 with TRBJ1-2; maybe TRBD1 (5 bases). The clonotype comes from a woman between 18 and 29 years old with Graves' hyperthyroidism. In DNA form, the CDR3 reads TGTGCCAGCAGCTTGGTAGGGACGGAACACTACACCTTC. This encodes CASSLVGTEHYTF.